This TCR beta chain was captured in a study of T cells in Graves' hyperthyroidism and ophthalmopathy. The ends were cut back, 3 bases at V and 1 base at J, with 8 bases in the middle. This CDR3 is 14 amino acids long. Germline values: CDR1 SGHRS, CDR2 YFSETQ. This clonotype came up a few times. The TCR beta CDR3 regions underwent amplification using RNA transcripts as the source. The HTBI primer set drove a first-round RT-PCR of the TCR CDR3. TCRdb re-derived calls from the multiplex PCR reads in MiXCR, one entry per CDR3 protein. The sample shows about 640,000 distinct CDR3 sequences, about 20% of them seen only once.

The sequenced material came from blood. The origin of this receptor is a man under 40 with Graves' ophthalmopathy. The J gene is TRBJ1-3, the V gene TRBV5-1; D is perhaps TRBD1 (6 bases). CDR3 coding DNA: TGCGCCAGCAGCTCCGGACAGTCTGGAAACACCATATATTTT. Translated, it gives CASSSGQSGNTIYF.